The rows below give T cell receptor beta chains drawn from one sample of a study of blood T cell repertoires in COVID-19. Repertoires were generated with immunoSEQ multiplex PCR, while TCRdb's copy carries only in-frame clones and drops some. This table has some 90,000 clones, 85% to 90% appearing once. Sequenced material: peripheral blood. Receptor source: an elderly woman with active COVID-19. Both conserved end residues are trimmed from each CDR3. Each record gives: D gene, clone size, V gene, CDR3 protein. D genes are given only for firm matches. Clone sizes are given selectively: once, few, many, or a class where the clone is expanded.

>TRBD2|-|TRBV5-3
ARSLLAGRTDTQY
>TRBD2|-|TRBV6-2/TRBV6-3
ASSPGLALLNTQY
>-|-|TRBV20-1
SARLRRQSF
>-|few|TRBV6-5
ASSYSNEQY
>TRBD2|-|TRBV5-4
ASSRSGDRSYNEQF
>TRBD1|-|TRBV28
ASIHPPDRVGNQPQH
>-|once|TRBV6-1
ASSEQVISTNQPQH
>TRBD2|once|TRBV28
ASSPGVAGHLAQY
>-|few|TRBV5-1
ASSLGTNSNQPQH
>-|-|TRBV13
ASSSNGLYTGELF
>-|-|TRBV7-8
ASSLGSGETQY
>-|-|TRBV6-6
ASSYSGTTGEKLF
>TRBD2|-|TRBV13
ASSPSAGAFYNEQF
>-|few|TRBV5-1
ASSSTSQSYEQY
>TRBD1|-|TRBV6-2/TRBV6-3
ASSYSVSGQGSYEQY
>-|few|TRBV20-1
SASGGGAGAREQY
>-|-|TRBV18
ASSSRLNTEAF
>-|-|TRBV5-4
ASSEQRAYNEQF
>TRBD1|-|TRBV24-1
ATSGDRGSSGYT
>TRBD1|-|TRBV6-6
ASSPSRDRLDNEQF
>TRBD1|-|TRBV6-5
ASSLRDSSYKQY
>-|-|TRBV7-8
ASSPRTVRGSYNSPLH
>TRBD2|-|TRBV4-3
ASSQGAGGPIFTDTQY
>-|-|TRBV10-2
ASSGGGNINEQF